This T cell receptor beta chain was retrieved from a study of cytomegalovirus exposure and HLA in healthy donors. Losses at the gene ends were 3 bases for V and 3 bases for J; bases not matched to a gene: 0. The CDR3 extends over 13 amino acids. Germline values: CDR1 KGHSH, CDR2 LQKENI. Broader study findings: Some V segments, TRBV6-2 and TRBV6-3 among them, were indistinguishable and were therefore excluded.

This clone turned up a few times. Its antigen is not identified. It was with 60 Vbeta and 13 Jbeta primers that the PCR ran. TCRdb keeps only in-frame clones here, not all; method: immunoSEQ multiplex PCR. The data hold some 110,000 clones, with approximately 78% observed a single time. The TCR was taken from a man aged 25-45 years in good health and CMV-seropositive. The chain carries TRBV18 and TRBJ1-1, with 8 bases aligning to TRBD1. The sequenced material came from PBMCs. This CDR3 is CASSPGQDTEAFF. DNA for the CDR3: TGTGCCAGCTCACCGGGACAGGACACTGAAGCTTTCTTT.